This T cell receptor (beta chain) was documented in a study of T cells in Graves' hyperthyroidism and ophthalmopathy. Amplified TCR beta CDR3 regions derived from RNA transcripts. Using the HTBI primer set, a first-round RT-PCR was run on the TCR CDR3. TCRdb processed the multiplex PCR reads anew with MiXCR; each CDR3 protein has one entry. Of a few hundred thousand distinct CDR3 sequences listed, around 21% were seen once; the top ten hold about 26%. Germline V gene data show CDR1 as MNHNS and CDR2 as SASEGT. The CDR3 contains 12 residues. V lost 6 bases and J lost 6, with 8 bases in between. This clonotype was seen at least ten times.

The chain employs TRBV6-1 and TRBJ2-2; D is possibly TRBD1 (6 bases). The sequencing sample was made of blood. The clonotype comes from a man younger than 35 with Graves' hyperthyroidism. DNA of the CDR3: TGTGCCAGCAGCAGGGGCCCCGGGGAGCTGTTTTTT. Protein: CASSRGPGELFF.